The 4 T cell receptor beta chains below come from one sample, sequenced in a study of shared clonotypes between healthy human individuals. Repertoires were generated with immunoSEQ multiplex PCR, while TCRdb's copy carries only in-frame clones and drops some. This sample has more than 2 million clones; around 95% occur once, and the top ten carry 0.1% to 0.15%. The sample taken for sequencing was naive CD4+ T cells sorted from blood. This sample's subset: CD45RA+ positively selected. All receptors come from a man younger than 35 in good health.

The chain uses TRBV5-1 and TRBJ1-3, with D perhaps TRBD1 (5 bases). Trimming cost V 1 base and J 4 bases, with 9 bases left between them. Germline CDR1 SGHRS, CDR2 YFSETQ. This CDR3 spans 14 amino acids. The DNA for the CDR3 is TGCGCCAGCAGCTTGTGGGACGCCGGAAACACCATATATTTT. Residues: CASSLWDAGNTIYF. The variable domain in full, completed from reference TRBV5-1 and TRBJ1-3, reads KAGVTQTPRYLIKTRGQQVTLSCSPISGHRSVSWYQQTPGQGLQFLFEYFSETQRNKGNFPGRFSGRQFSNSRSEMNVSTLELGDSALYLCASSLWDAGNTIYFGEGSWLTVV.

With regard to this clone: This CDR3 is also generated by other DNA sequences in the sample. V usage is TRBV2 and J usage is TRBJ2-5; D unresolved. This CDR3 contains 13 residues. V lost 4 bases, J lost 5 bases, and 11 bases lay in between. CDR1 and CDR2 (germline): SNHLY, FYNNEI. The CDR3 loop is CASSVGLGETQYF. CDR3 bases: TGTGCCAGCAGTGTGGGTCTCGGGGAGACCCAGTACTTC.

The CDR3 DNA reads as TGTGCCAGCAGCGTCAGATCCGGGACTACTAACTATGGCTACACCTTC. This gives the protein CASSVRSGTTNYGYTF. V gene TRBV5-4 combines with J gene TRBJ1-2, with a tentative D call TRBD1 (5 bases). This CDR3 has 16 amino acids. V gave up 4 bases and J gave up 0 bases, with 16 bases separating them. Germline V gene data show CDR1 as SGHNT and CDR2 as YYREEE (reference sequence).

The chain couples TRBV18 to TRBJ2-3; D is unclear. Trimming left V 6 bases short and J 0 bases short, with 13 bases between. The CDR3 contains 15 residues. Per the germline V gene, CDR1 is KGHSH and CDR2 is LQKENI. The CDR3 coding sequence is TGTGCCAGCTCTATAACAAAACTTAGCACAGATACGCAGTATTTT. Protein sequence: CASSITKLSTDTQYF.